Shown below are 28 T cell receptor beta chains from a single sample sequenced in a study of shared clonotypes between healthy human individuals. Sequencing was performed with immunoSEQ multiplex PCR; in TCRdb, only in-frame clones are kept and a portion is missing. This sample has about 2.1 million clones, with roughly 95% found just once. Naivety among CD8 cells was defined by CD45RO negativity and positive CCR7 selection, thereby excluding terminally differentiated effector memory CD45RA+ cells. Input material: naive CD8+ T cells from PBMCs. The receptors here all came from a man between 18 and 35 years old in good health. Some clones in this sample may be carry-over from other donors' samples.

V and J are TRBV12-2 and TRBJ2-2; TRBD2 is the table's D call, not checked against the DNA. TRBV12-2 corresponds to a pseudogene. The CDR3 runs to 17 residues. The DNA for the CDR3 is TGTGCAAGTCGCTTGGGAAGACTAGCGGGGTCCACCGGGGAGCTGTTTTTT. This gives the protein CASRLGRLAGSTGELFF.

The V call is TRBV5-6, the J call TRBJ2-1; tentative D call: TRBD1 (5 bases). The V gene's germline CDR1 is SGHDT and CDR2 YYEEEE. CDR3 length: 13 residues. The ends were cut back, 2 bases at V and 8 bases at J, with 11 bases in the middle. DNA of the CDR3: TGTGCCAGCAGCTTTTCAGGGCTCCATGAGCAGTTCTTC. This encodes CASSFSGLHEQFF.

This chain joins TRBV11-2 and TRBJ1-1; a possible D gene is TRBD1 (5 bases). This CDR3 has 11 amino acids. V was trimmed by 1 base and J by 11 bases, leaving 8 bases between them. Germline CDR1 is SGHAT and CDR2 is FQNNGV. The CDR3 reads CASSLGPGAFF. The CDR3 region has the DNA TGTGCCAGCAGCTTAGGGCCAGGGGCTTTCTTT.

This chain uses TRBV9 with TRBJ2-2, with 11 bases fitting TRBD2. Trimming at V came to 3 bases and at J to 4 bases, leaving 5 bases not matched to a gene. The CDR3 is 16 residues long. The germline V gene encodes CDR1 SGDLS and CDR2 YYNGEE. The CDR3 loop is CASSAGLAEFTGELFF. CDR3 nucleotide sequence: TGTGCCAGCAGCGCGGGACTAGCGGAGTTCACCGGGGAGCTGTTTTTT.

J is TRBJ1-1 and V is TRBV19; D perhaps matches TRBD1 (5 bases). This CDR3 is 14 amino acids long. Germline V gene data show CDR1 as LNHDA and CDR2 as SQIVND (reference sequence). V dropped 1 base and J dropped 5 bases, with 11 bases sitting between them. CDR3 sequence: CASSIVRGWTEAFF. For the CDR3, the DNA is TGTGCCAGTAGTATAGTGCGGGGGTGGACTGAAGCTTTCTTT.

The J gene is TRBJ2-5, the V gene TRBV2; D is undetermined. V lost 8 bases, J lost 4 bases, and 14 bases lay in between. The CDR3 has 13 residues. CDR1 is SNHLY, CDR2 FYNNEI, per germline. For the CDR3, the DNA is TGTGCCAGCGACCCTATCGGCTCAGAGACCCAGTACTTC. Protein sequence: CASDPIGSETQYF.

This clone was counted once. The CDR3 sequence: CASSLSGIGYNEQFF. CDR3 sequence (DNA): TGTGCCAGCAGCTTAAGTGGGATAGGGTACAATGAGCAGTTCTTC. The rearrangement uses TRBV7-3 and TRBJ2-1; D not resolved. The CDR3 is made up of 15 amino acids. Germline CDR1 is SGHTA and CDR2 is FQGTGA. V was clipped by 1 base and J by 4 bases, with 11 bases between them.

CDR3 in DNA: TGTGCCAGCAGTCCCGACAGGATCCCCAGGGGACTGTTTTTT. It translates to CASSPDRIPRGLFF. The V call is TRBV6-5, the J call TRBJ1-4, with D possibly matching TRBD1 (6 bases). The CDR3 totals 14 residues. Deletions cut 5 bases from V and 13 bases from J, with 20 bases between. Germline V gives CDR1 MNHEY, CDR2 SVGAGI.

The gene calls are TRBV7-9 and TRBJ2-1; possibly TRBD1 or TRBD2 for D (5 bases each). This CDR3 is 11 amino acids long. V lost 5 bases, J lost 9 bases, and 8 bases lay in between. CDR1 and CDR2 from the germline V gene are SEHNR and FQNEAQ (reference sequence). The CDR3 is CASSRGVEQFF. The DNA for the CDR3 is TGTGCCAGCAGCAGGGGAGTTGAGCAGTTCTTC.

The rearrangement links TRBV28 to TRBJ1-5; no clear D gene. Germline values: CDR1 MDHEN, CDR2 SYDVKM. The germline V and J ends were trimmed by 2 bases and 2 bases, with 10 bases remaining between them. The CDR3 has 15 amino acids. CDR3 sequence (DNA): TGTGCCAGCAGTTTAAGTAAGTGGGGCAATCAGCCCCAGCATTTT. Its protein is CASSLSKWGNQPQHF. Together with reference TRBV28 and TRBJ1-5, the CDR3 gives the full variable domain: DVKVTQSSRYLVKRTGEKVFLECVQDMDHENMFWYRQDPGLGLRLIYFSYDVKMKEKGDIPEGYSVSREKKERFSLILESASTNQTSMYLCASSLSKWGNQPQHFGDGTRLSIL.

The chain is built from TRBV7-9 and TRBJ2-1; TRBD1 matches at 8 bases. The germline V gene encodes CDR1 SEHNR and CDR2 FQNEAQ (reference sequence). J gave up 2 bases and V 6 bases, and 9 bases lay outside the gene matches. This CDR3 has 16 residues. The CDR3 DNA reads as TGTGCCAGCAGAGGAGGCGGGACAGGACCCTACAATGAGCAGTTCTTC. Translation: CASRGGGTGPYNEQFF.

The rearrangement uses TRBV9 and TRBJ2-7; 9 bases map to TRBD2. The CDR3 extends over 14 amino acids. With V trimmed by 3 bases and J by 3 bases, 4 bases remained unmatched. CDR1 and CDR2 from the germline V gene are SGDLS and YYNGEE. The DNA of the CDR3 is TGTGCCAGCAGCGAAGCGGGAGGTGGCTACGAGCAGTACTTC. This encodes CASSEAGGGYEQYF.

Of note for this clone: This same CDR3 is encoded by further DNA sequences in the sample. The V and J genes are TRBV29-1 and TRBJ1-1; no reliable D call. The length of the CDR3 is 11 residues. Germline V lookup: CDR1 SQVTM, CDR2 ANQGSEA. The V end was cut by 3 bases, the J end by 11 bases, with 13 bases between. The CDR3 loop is CSVDSSIEAFF. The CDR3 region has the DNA TGCAGCGTTGACAGCAGCATTGAGGCTTTCTTT.

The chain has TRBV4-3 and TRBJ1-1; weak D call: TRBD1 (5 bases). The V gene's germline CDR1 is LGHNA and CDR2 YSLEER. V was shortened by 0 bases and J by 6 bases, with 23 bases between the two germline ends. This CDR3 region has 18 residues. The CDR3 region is CASSQEGPGTLVAAEAFF. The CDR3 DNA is TGCGCCAGCAGCCAAGAAGGTCCCGGGACCCTAGTTGCTGCTGAAGCTTTCTTT.

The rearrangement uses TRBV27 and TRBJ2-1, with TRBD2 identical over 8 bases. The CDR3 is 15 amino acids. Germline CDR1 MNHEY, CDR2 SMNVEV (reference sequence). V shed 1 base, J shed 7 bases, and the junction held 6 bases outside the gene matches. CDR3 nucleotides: TGTGCCAGCAGTTTATATGCGGGAGGATCTAATGAGCAGTTCTTC. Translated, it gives CASSLYAGGSNEQFF.

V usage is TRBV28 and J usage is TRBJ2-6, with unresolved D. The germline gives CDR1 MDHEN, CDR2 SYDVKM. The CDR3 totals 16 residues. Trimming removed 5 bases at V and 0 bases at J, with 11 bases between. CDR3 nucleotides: TGTGCCAGCAGTCGCGCCAGGTCCTCTGGGGCCAACGTCCTGACTTTC. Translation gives CASSRARSSGANVLTF.

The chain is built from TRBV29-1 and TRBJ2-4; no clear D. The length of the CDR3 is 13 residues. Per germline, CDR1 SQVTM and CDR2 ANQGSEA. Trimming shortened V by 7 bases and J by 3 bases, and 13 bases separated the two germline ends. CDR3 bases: TGCAGCGATCCTGTACGGGTCAAAAACATTCAGTACTTC. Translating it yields CSDPVRVKNIQYF.

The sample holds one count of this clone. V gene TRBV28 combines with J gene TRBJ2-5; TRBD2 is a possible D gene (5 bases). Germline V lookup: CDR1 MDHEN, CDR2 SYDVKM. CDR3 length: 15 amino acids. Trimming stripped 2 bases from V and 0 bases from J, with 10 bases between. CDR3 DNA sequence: TGTGCCAGCAGTTTAGAGCCGGACTACCAAGAGACCCAGTACTTC. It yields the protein CASSLEPDYQETQYF.

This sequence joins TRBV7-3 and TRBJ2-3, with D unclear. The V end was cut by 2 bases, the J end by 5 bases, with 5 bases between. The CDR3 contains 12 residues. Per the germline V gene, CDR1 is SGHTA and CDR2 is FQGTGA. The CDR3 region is CASSLGRDTQYF. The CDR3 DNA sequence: TGTGCCAGCAGCTTAGGCAGAGATACGCAGTATTTT.

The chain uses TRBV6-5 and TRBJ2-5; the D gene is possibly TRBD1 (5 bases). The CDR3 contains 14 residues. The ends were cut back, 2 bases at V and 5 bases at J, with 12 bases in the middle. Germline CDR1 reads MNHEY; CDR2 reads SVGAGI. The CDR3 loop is CASSYSRAPETQYF. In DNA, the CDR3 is TGTGCCAGCAGTTACAGCAGGGCACCGGAGACCCAGTACTTC.

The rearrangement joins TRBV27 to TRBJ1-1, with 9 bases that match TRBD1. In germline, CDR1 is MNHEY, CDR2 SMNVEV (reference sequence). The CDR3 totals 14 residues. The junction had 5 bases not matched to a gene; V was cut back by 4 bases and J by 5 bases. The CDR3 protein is CASSSRTGVTEAFF. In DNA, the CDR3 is TGTGCCAGCAGTTCCCGGACAGGGGTAACTGAAGCTTTCTTT.

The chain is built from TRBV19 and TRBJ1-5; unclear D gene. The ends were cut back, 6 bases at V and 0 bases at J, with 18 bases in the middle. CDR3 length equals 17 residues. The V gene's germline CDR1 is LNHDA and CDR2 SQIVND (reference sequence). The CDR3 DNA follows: TGTGCCAGTAGCCCAGTAGCAGCCCCTTATAGCAATCAGCCCCAGCATTTT. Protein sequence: CASSPVAAPYSNQPQHF.

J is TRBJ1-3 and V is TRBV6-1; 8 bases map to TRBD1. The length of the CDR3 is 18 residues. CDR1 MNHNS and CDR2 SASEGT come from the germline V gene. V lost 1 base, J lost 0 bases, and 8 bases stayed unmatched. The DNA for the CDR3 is TGTGCCAGCAGTGAAGGGACAGGGTCATATATCTCTGGAAACACCATATATTTT. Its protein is CASSEGTGSYISGNTIYF.

The CDR3 coding sequence is TGCGCCAGCAGCCAAAGCCAGGGTAGCTACGAGCAGTACTTC. This codes for CASSQSQGSYEQYF. This chain connects TRBV4-3 to TRBJ2-7, with D possibly matching TRBD1 (5 bases). The CDR3 is made up of 14 amino acids. The germline CDR1 and CDR2 sequences are LGHNA and YSLEER. The V end was cut by 2 bases, the J end by 3 bases, with 11 bases between.

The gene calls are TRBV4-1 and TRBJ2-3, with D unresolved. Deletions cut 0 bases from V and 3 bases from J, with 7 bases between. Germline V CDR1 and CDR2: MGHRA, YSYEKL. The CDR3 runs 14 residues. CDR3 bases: TGCGCCAGCAGCCAAGATGTGGCTACAGATACGCAGTATTTT. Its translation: CASSQDVATDTQYF.

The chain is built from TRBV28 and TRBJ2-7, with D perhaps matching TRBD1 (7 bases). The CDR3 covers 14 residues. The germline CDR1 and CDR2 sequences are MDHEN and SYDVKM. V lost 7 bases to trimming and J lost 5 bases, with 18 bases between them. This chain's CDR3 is CASTHPRGANEQYF. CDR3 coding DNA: TGTGCCAGCACCCACCCCAGGGGGGCCAACGAGCAGTACTTC.

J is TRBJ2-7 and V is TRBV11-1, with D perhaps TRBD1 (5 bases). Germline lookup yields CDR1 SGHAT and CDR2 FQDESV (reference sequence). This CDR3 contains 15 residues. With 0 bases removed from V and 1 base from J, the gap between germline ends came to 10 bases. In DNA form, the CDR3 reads TGTGCCAGCAGCTTAGCCGCAGGGCCGTCCTACGAGCAGTACTTC. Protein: CASSLAAGPSYEQYF. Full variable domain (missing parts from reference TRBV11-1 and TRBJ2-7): EAEVAQSPRYKITEKSQAVAFWCDPISGHATLYWYRQILGQGPELLVQFQDESVVDDSQLPKDRFSAERLKGVDSTLKIQPAELGDSAMYLCASSLAAGPSYEQYFGPGTRLTVT.

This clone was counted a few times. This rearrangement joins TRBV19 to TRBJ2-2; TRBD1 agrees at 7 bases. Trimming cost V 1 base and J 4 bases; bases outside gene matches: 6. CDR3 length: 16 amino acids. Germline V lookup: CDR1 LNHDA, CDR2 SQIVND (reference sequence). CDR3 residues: CASSIVGGQFTGELFF. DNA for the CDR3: TGTGCCAGTAGTATAGTAGGGGGACAGTTCACCGGGGAGCTGTTTTTT.